These 10 T cell receptor beta chains were all obtained from the same sample, sequenced in a study of Ad26.COV2.S vaccination and SARS-CoV-2 variants. Profiling relied on immunoSEQ multiplex PCR, and the TCRdb table lists in-frame clones only, not all of them. In the table there are 350,000 to 400,000 clones, 88% of which are singletons. The sample's treatment: 19 received Ad26.COV2.S at low or high dose, single or two shots; five or six received placebo; per-sample allocation not given. On day 63 after the first injection, vaccine and placebo recipients gave samples. Sequencing was performed on peripheral blood, taken in a trial of Ad26.COV2.S vaccine versus placebo. Receptors originate from a person between 18 and 65 years old who received the Ad26.COV2.S COVID-19 vaccine or a placebo.

The rearrangement links TRBV11-2 to TRBJ1-5, with D possibly being TRBD1 (5 bases). CDR1 and CDR2 from the germline V gene are SGHAT and FQNNGV. V was trimmed by 1 base and J by 3 bases, leaving 10 bases between them. The CDR3 runs 15 residues. The CDR3 region has the DNA TGTGCCAGCAGCTTAGGTGGACAAAACAATCAGCCCCAGCATTTT. Translating it yields CASSLGGQNNQPQHF. The full variable domain, with the rest looked up from reference TRBV11-2 and TRBJ1-5, is EAGVAQSPRYKIIEKRQSVAFWCNPISGHATLYWYQQILGQGPKLLIQFQNNGVVDDSQLPKDRFSAERLKGVDSTLKIQPAKLEDSAVYLCASSLGGQNNQPQHFGDGTRLSIL.

The chain uses TRBV19 and TRBJ1-1; the D is unclear. CDR1 and CDR2 from the germline V gene are LNHDA and SQIVND (reference sequence). V was trimmed by 6 bases and J by 3 bases, leaving 20 bases between them. CDR3 length: 16 residues. The DNA of the CDR3 is TGTGCCAGTAGCCTGTACGAGGGCGGTAGGGACACTGAAGCTTTCTTT. Residues: CASSLYEGGRDTEAFF.

The chain joins TRBV5-4 to TRBJ1-3, with unresolved D. Germline V gives CDR1 SGHNT, CDR2 YYREEE (reference sequence). The CDR3 has 15 residues. Deletions cut 4 bases from V and 2 bases from J, with 13 bases between. In DNA form, the CDR3 reads TGTGCCAGCAGCCTATCCCTAGGGCCTGGAAACACCATATATTTT. This codes for CASSLSLGPGNTIYF.

The J gene is TRBJ2-5, the V gene TRBV5-1, with 12 bases aligning to TRBD2. The CDR3 loop spans 16 amino acids. V trimming: 4 bases; J trimming: 4 bases; junction bases outside the gene matches: 8. Looked up from germline, CDR1 is SGHRS and CDR2 is YFSETQ. CDR3 amino acids: CASSPSTSGGLETQYF. The CDR3 DNA sequence: TGCGCCAGCAGCCCCTCGACTAGCGGGGGATTAGAGACCCAGTACTTC.

The V call is TRBV18, the J call TRBJ2-1; 12 nucleotides match TRBD2. CDR1 is KGHSH, CDR2 LQKENI, per germline. This CDR3 contains 15 residues. V dropped 3 bases and J dropped 7; count of bases not matched to a gene: 4. CDR3 bases: TGTGCCAGCTCACCGTCGACTAGCGGGGGAAATGAGCAGTTCTTC. This codes for CASSPSTSGGNEQFF.

This sequence joins TRBV7-8 and TRBJ2-7; D is unresolved. Germline-derived CDR1 and CDR2 are SGHVS and FQNEAQ. The V end was cut by 4 bases, the J end by 1 base, with 11 bases between. The CDR3 consists of 14 residues. The CDR3 DNA reads TGTGCCAGCAGCTATACCAGGTGGTCCTACGAGCAGTACTTC. Translated, it gives CASSYTRWSYEQYF.

The gene calls are TRBV6-5 and TRBJ2-7, with D possibly TRBD2 on 6 matching bases. Per the germline V gene, CDR1 is MNHEY and CDR2 is SVGAGI. Trimming removed 6 bases from V and 7 bases from J, with 16 bases in between. The CDR3 spans 13 residues. This CDR3 reads CASRAGGRGEQYF. The CDR3 DNA follows: TGTGCCAGCAGAGCCGGAGGGAGAGGGGAGCAGTACTTC.

This clone was observed once. The chain uses TRBV15 and TRBJ1-4; unclear D gene. V was pared by 0 bases and J by 6 bases, with 11 bases between. From germline, CDR1 is LNHNV and CDR2 YYDKDF (reference sequence). CDR3 size: 15 residues. This chain's CDR3 is CATSRDPAGHEKLFF. The CDR3 nucleotides are TGTGCCACCAGCAGAGATCCGGCAGGCCATGAAAAACTGTTTTTT.

With respect to this clone: Other DNA sequences in this specimen translate into the identical CDR3. The rearrangement links TRBV7-9 to TRBJ1-4; D is uncertain. CDR1 is SEHNR, CDR2 FQNEAQ, per germline (reference sequence). The V end lost 1 base, the J end lost 7 bases, and 4 bases lay between the germline ends. The CDR3 totals 12 residues. CDR3 bases: TGTGCCAGCAGCTTAGTAGGTGAAAAACTGTTTTTT. The encoded protein is CASSLVGEKLFF.

This clone was found once. The V gene is TRBV5-5, the J gene TRBJ1-5; 8 positions agree with TRBD1. CDR1 and CDR2 (germline): SGHKS, YYEKEE (reference sequence). V was pared by 1 base and J by 5 bases, with 2 bases of the junction left unmatched. This CDR3 region has 14 residues. CDR3 region: CASSLTGGHQPQHF. The CDR3, as DNA: TGTGCCAGCAGCTTGACAGGGGGGCATCAGCCCCAGCATTTT. Complete variable domain (other parts from reference TRBV5-5 and TRBJ1-5): DAGVTQSPTHLIKTRGQQVTLRCSPISGHKSVSWYQQVLGQGPQFIFQYYEKEERGRGNFPDRFSARQFPNYSSELNVNALLLGDSALYLCASSLTGGHQPQHFGDGTRLSIL.